One and the same sample provided the 19 T cell receptor beta chains below, sequenced in a study of cytomegalovirus exposure and HLA in healthy donors. PCR used 60 Vbeta primers and 13 Jbeta primers. The data were produced by immunoSEQ multiplex PCR, yet TCRdb's version contains in-frame clones alone and is incomplete. The data show roughly 160,000 clones, over 60% seen once. The specimen sequenced was PBMCs. These receptor sequences come from a girl aged 5-17 years in good health and CMV-seronegative.

This chain joins TRBV2 and TRBJ1-4; 8 bases are shared with TRBD1. The trim removed 7 bases at V and 8 bases at J, leaving 9 bases unmatched. Germline V gives CDR1 SNHLY, CDR2 FYNNEI. The CDR3 extends over 14 amino acids. CDR3 sequence: CASMGAGGGEKLFF. The CDR3 bases are TGTGCCAGCATGGGGGCAGGGGGCGGAGAAAAACTGTTTTTT.

In this sample, this clone turned up a few times. J is TRBJ1-2 and V is TRBV6-4, with TRBD1 matching 9 bases. CDR1 is MRHNA and CDR2 is SNTAGT in the germline V gene. The J segment lost 7 bases and the V segment lost 0 bases, leaving 0 bases of the junction unmatched. CDR3 length: 13 residues. CDR3 loop: CASSDSDRGGYTF. The CDR3 region has the DNA TGTGCCAGCAGTGACTCGGACAGGGGTGGCTACACCTTC.

This clone appeared once. The chain recombines TRBV4-2 with TRBJ1-4; 8 bases align to TRBD1. Germline V lookup: CDR1 LGHNA, CDR2 YNFKEQ. The CDR3 is 17 amino acids. Trimming cost V 1 base and J 5 bases; bases outside gene matches: 9. CDR3 in DNA: TGTGCCAGCAGCCAAGGAATCCAGGACAGGGTGAATGAAAAACTGTTTTTT. It translates to CASSQGIQDRVNEKLFF.

This clone was observed a handful of times. The V and J genes are TRBV30 and TRBJ1-1; D is undetermined. V dropped 2 bases and J dropped 4 bases, with 11 bases sitting between them. Germline V lookup: CDR1 GTSNPN, CDR2 SVGIG (reference sequence). The CDR3 loop spans 13 amino acids. Written as DNA, the CDR3 is TGTGCCTGGAGTTCAGTAGACTTCACTGAAGCTTTCTTT. It specifies CAWSSVDFTEAFF.

The rearrangement joins TRBV13 to TRBJ2-1, with TRBD1 matching over 7 bases. Trimming at V came to 6 bases and at J to 5 bases, leaving 10 bases not matched to a gene. Germline V CDR1 and CDR2: PRHDT, FYEKMQ (reference sequence). The CDR3 sequence is 15 residues long. The CDR3 DNA follows: TGTGCCAGCAGTTTCGACAGGGCTAGTAACAATGAGCAGTTCTTC. Its translation is CASSFDRASNNEQFF.

J is TRBJ1-6 and V is TRBV5-8; D is ambiguous. This CDR3 region has 11 residues. V lost 5 bases, J lost 9 bases, and 6 bases lay in between. Germline values: CDR1 SGHTS, CDR2 YDEGEE. The CDR3 nucleotides are TGTGCCAGCAGTTCGGTTTCACCCCTCCACTTT. Its translation: CASSSVSPLHF.

The chain has TRBV27 and TRBJ2-1, with D hard to call. Germline V gives CDR1 MNHEY, CDR2 SMNVEV (reference sequence). V lost 5 bases and J lost 3, with 2 bases in between. The CDR3 is made up of 11 amino acids. The CDR3 DNA follows: TGTGCCAGCAGTCACTACAATGAGCAGTTCTTC. Translated: CASSHYNEQFF.

This clone was found once. This chain connects TRBV5-1 to TRBJ2-7, with a possible D match to TRBD1 (6 bases). Germline assignment: CDR1 SGHRS and CDR2 YFSETQ. The ends were cut back, 2 bases at V and 6 bases at J, with 12 bases in the middle. This CDR3 is 13 amino acids long. The CDR3 bases are TGCGCCAGCAGCTTACAGGGTTTGGGCGAGCAGTACTTC. It yields the protein CASSLQGLGEQYF. The full variable domain, in which reference TRBV5-1 and TRBJ2-7 provide the parts outside the CDR3, is KAGVTQTPRYLIKTRGQQVTLSCSPISGHRSVSWYQQTPGQGLQFLFEYFSETQRNKGNFPGRFSGRQFSNSRSEMNVSTLELGDSALYLCASSLQGLGEQYFGPGTRLTVT.

The table lists this clone with a count of one. V is TRBV7-2 and J is TRBJ1-5; 7 nucleotides align to TRBD1. The V and J ends lost 5 bases and 3 bases, in that order; junction bases with no gene match: 7. This CDR3 region has 15 residues. CDR1 SGHTA and CDR2 FQGNSA come from the germline V gene. CDR3 in amino acids: CASSRTGAANQPQHF. In nucleotides, the CDR3 is TGTGCCAGCAGCCGTACAGGGGCGGCCAATCAGCCCCAGCATTTT. The variable domain in full, completed from reference TRBV7-2 and TRBJ1-5, reads GAGVSQSPSNKVTEKGKDVELRCDPISGHTALYWYRQSLGQGLEFLIYFQGNSAPDKSGLPSDRFSAERTGGSVSTLTIQRTQQEDSAVYLCASSRTGAANQPQHFGDGTRLSIL.

The chain joins TRBV14 to TRBJ2-3; the match to TRBD2 covers 13 bases. CDR1 is SGHDN and CDR2 is FVKESK in the germline V gene. The ends lost 3 bases at V and 7 bases at J; junction bases unmatched: 4. The CDR3 is 15 residues long. In DNA form, the CDR3 reads TGTGCCAGCAGCCATATGGGACTAGCGGGGTATACGCAGTATTTT. Protein sequence: CASSHMGLAGYTQYF.

The chain uses TRBV6-1 and TRBJ1-1, with a possible D match to TRBD1 (6 bases). The CDR3 runs 15 residues. V lost 6 bases to trimming and J lost 5 bases, with 19 bases between them. In germline, CDR1 is MNHNS, CDR2 SASEGT. This CDR3 reads CASSLGVRGGTEAFF. The CDR3 DNA is TGTGCCAGCAGCCTGGGGGTGAGGGGGGGAACTGAAGCTTTCTTT.

The V call is TRBV14, the J call TRBJ2-1; weak D call: TRBD1 (5 bases). CDR3 size: 14 residues. V was cut by 4 bases and J by 4 bases, with 11 bases left in between. Germline lookup yields CDR1 SGHDN and CDR2 FVKESK. CDR3 coding DNA: TGTGCCAGCAGCCCATTGACAGAATACAATGAGCAGTTCTTC. Translating gives CASSPLTEYNEQFF.

The chain employs TRBV9 and TRBJ2-7; 10 bases agree with TRBD1. J was trimmed by 5 bases and V by 4 bases; bases with no gene match: 6. This CDR3 contains 14 residues. Germline V CDR1 and CDR2: SGDLS, YYNGEE. This chain's CDR3 is CASSIWDRGDEQYF. The CDR3 DNA reads TGTGCCAGCAGCATTTGGGACAGGGGAGACGAGCAGTACTTC.

The CDR3 reads CASSVGGHMNTEAFF. The CDR3 DNA reads TGTGCCAGCAGCGTAGGCGGCCACATGAACACTGAAGCTTTCTTT. The V call is TRBV9, the J call TRBJ1-1; D remains unclear. Between the trimmed V and J ends, which lost 0 bases and 0 bases, there was a span of 9 bases. The CDR3 loop spans 15 amino acids. The V gene's germline CDR1 is SGDLS and CDR2 YYNGEE. The complete variable domain, with remaining parts taken from reference TRBV9 and TRBJ1-1, reads DSGVTQTPKHLITATGQRVTLRCSPRSGDLSVYWYQQSLDQGLQFLIQYYNGEERAKGNILERFSAQQFPDLHSELNLSSLELGDSALYFCASSVGGHMNTEAFFGQGTRLTVV.

V usage is TRBV4-1 and J usage is TRBJ2-3, with 12 bases that match TRBD2. From germline, CDR1 is MGHRA and CDR2 YSYEKL. The CDR3 contains 15 residues. V lost 4 bases and J lost 6; bases outside the gene matches: 5. CDR3 amino acids: CASSLLAGGQDTQYF. The CDR3 DNA reads as TGCGCCAGCAGCCTTCTAGCGGGGGGGCAGGATACGCAGTATTTT.

The rearrangement uses TRBV6-5 and TRBJ1-1, with a weak D call TRBD1 (6 bases). In germline, CDR1 is MNHEY, CDR2 SVGAGI. V was shortened by 5 bases and J by 7 bases, with 17 bases between the two germline ends. CDR3 length equals 14 residues. The CDR3 sequence is CASSTGTKINEAFF. CDR3 nucleotides: TGTGCCAGCAGTACCGGGACAAAAATCAATGAAGCTTTCTTT.

The rearrangement joins TRBV12-5 to TRBJ2-3; 9 nucleotides match TRBD1. This CDR3 region has 15 residues. V gave up 6 bases and J gave up 3 bases; unmatched junction bases: 7. The germline gives CDR1 LGHNT, CDR2 FRNRAP. CDR3 protein: CASGPGQGLTDTQYF. CDR3 bases: TGTGCTAGTGGCCCGGGACAGGGCTTGACAGATACGCAGTATTTT.

The rearrangement links TRBV19 to TRBJ2-5; the D gene is possibly TRBD1 (5 bases). The CDR3 sequence is 14 residues long. Germline V gene lookup returns CDR1 LNHDA and CDR2 SQIVND (reference sequence). V lost 5 bases, J lost 7 bases, and 17 bases lay in between. The DNA of the CDR3 is TGTGCCAGTAGTGTTGGACATTCATCCGGGACCCAGTACTTC. It is translated as CASSVGHSSGTQYF.

To note about this clone: The junction departs from germline at one end; a sequencing error may be responsible. V usage is TRBV5-1 and J usage is TRBJ2-1; maybe TRBD2 (5 bases). The CDR3 loop spans 12 amino acids. Germline V gives CDR1 SGHRS, CDR2 YFSETQ. The CDR3 bases are TGCGCCAGCAGATTGGGGAGTGGTGAGCAGTTCTTC. It specifies CASRLGSGEQFF. Based on the CDR3 plus reference TRBV5-1 and TRBJ2-1, the full variable domain is KAGVTQTPRYLIKTRGQQVTLSCSPISGHRSVSWYQQTPGQGLQFLFEYFSETQRNKGNFPGRFSGRQFSNSRSEMNVSTLELGDSALYLCASRLGSGEQFFGPGTRLTVL.